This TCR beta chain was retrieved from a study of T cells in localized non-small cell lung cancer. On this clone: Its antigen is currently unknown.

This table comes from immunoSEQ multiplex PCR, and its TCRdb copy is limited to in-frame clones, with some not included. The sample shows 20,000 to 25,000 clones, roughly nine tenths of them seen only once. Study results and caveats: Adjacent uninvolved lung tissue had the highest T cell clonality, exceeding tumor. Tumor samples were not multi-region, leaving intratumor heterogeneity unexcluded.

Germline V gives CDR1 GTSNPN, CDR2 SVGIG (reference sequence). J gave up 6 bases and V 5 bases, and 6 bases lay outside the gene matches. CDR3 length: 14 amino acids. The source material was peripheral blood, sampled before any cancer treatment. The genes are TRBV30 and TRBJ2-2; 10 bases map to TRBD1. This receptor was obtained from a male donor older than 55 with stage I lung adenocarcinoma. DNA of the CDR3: TGTGCCTGGTCGGGACAGGGGACCCCCGGGGAGCTGTTTTTT. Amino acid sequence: CAWSGQGTPGELFF.